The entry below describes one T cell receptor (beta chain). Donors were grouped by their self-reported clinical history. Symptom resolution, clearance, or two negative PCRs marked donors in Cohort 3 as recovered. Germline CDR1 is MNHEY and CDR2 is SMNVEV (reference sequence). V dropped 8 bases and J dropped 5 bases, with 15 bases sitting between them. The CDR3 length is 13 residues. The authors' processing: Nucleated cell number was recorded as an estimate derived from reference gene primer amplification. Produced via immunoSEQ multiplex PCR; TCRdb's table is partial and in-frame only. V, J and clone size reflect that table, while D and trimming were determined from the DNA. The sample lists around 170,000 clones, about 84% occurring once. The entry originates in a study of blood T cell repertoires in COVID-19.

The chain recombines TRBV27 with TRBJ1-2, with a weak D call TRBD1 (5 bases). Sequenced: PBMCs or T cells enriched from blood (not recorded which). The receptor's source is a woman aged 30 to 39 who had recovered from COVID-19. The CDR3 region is CASARTGGYGYTF. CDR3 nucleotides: TGTGCCAGCGCTCGGACCGGGGGGTATGGCTACACCTTC.